This TCR beta chain emerged from a study of blood T cell repertoires in COVID-19. Turning to the study itself: Both acute and convalescent COVID-19 samples were obtained from the United States, Italy and Spain.

Profiled with immunoSEQ multiplex PCR; TCRdb holds only in-frame clones, not every one. In the table there are about 230,000 clones, 88% of which are singletons. CDR1 SGHRS and CDR2 YFSETQ come from the germline V gene. This CDR3 comprises 16 residues. The V and J ends lost 0 bases and 3 bases, in that order; junction bases with no gene match: 2. Recruitment covered over 20 US areas and drew participants whose ages spanned roughly 18 to 89 years. Cohort placement rested on clinical history that participants reported themselves. The chain couples TRBV5-1 to TRBJ2-1; 11 nucleotides align to TRBD2. Sequencing used PBMCs or T cells enriched from blood (not recorded which). The source of this sequence is a woman aged 35 to 49 with acute COVID-19. Written as DNA, the CDR3 is TGCGCCAGCAGCTTGGCTCTAGCGGGGGGCTACAATGAGCAGTTCTTC. Its translation: CASSLALAGGYNEQFF.